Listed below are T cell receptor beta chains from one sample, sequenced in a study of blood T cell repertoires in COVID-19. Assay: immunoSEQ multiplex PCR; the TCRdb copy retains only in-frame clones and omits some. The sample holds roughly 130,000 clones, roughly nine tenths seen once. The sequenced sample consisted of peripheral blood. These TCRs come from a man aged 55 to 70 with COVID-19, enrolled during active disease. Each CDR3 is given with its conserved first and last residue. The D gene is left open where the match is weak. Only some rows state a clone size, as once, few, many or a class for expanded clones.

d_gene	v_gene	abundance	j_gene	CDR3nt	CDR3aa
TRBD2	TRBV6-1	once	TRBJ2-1	TGTGCCAGCAGTGAAAGGGTACTAGCGGACTCCTACAATGAGCAGTTCTTC	CASSERVLADSYNEQFF
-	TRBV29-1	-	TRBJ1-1	TGCAGCGTTGAAGCCTCCCGGGAGGCTTTCTTT	CSVEASREAFF
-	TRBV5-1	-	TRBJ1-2	TGCGCCAGCAGCCCTACTCCCGCTAACTATGGCTACACCTTC	CASSPTPANYGYTF
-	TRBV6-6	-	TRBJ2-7	TGTGCCAGCAGTTACTCAGACAGCTACGAGCAGTACTTC	CASSYSDSYEQYF
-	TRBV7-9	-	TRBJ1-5	TGTGCCAGCAGCTTAGGGCCCGACAGAGATGGCCAGCCCCAGCATTTT	CASSLGPDRDGQPQHF
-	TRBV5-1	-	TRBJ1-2	TGCGCCAGCAGCTTGCTAGACAACTATGGCTACACCTTC	CASSLLDNYGYTF
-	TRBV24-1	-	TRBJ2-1	TGTGCCACCAGACTCCCTGACAACCTTTCCTACAATGAGCAGTTCTTC	CATRLPDNLSYNEQFF
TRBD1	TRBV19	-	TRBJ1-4	TGTGCCAGTAACTTGGGACAGTTAAATGAAAAACTGTTTTTT	CASNLGQLNEKLFF
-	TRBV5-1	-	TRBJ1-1	TGCGCCAGCAGTACAGGGATGAACACTGAAGCTTTCTTT	CASSTGMNTEAFF
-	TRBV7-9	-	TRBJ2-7	TGTGCCAGCAGCTTAGTAAACAGGTATACCGACGAGCAGTACTTC	CASSLVNRYTDEQYF
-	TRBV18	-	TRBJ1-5	TGTGCCAGCTCACCTGGCAGGACAGGCAATCAGCCCCAGCATTTT	CASSPGRTGNQPQHF
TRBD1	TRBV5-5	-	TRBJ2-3	TGTGCCAGCAGCAACGACAGGGCCCCAGATACGCAGTATTTT	CASSNDRAPDTQYF
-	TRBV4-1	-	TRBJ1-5	TGCGCCAGCAGCGCAACAGAGAATCAGCCCCAGCATTTT	CASSATENQPQHF
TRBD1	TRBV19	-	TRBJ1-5	TGTGCCAGTAGGGGACAGGGGTGGATTCAGCCCCAGCATTTT	CASRGQGWIQPQHF
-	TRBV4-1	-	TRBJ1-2	TGCGCCAGCAGCCAGGGGGCGCGTGGCTACACCTTC	CASSQGARGYTF
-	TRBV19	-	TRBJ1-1	TGTGCCAGTAGTGGGGGACCGACTAGGAACACTGAAGCTTTCTTT	CASSGGPTRNTEAFF
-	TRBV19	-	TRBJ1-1	TGTGCCAGTAGTATACCGGGACTTGCCACTGAAGCTTTCTTT	CASSIPGLATEAFF
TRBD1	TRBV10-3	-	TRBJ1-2	TGTGCCATCAGTGGCGGGACAGGGGGAAATGGCTACACCTTC	CAISGGTGGNGYTF
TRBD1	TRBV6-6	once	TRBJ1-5	TGTGCCAGCAGTTCCCGGGACAGGGGGCTTCAGCCCCAGCATTTT	CASSSRDRGLQPQHF
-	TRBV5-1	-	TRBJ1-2	TGCGCCAGCAGTTCCGGGACCCGGGGGTTCTTGAATGGCTACACCTTC	CASSSGTRGFLNGYTF
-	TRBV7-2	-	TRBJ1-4	TGTGCCAGCAGCTCGGTGGGGGGTGAAAAACTGTTTTTT	CASSSVGGEKLFF
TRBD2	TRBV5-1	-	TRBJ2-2	TGCGCCAGCAGCTACACACCCGGGACTAGCGGACCTGGGAACACCGGGGAGCTGTTTTTT	CASSYTPGTSGPGNTGELFF
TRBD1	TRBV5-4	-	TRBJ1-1	TGTGCCCTTACCCCGCCAGGGGGCGCGGCTGAAGCTTTCTTT	CALTPPGGAAEAFF
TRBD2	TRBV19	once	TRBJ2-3	TGTGCCAGTAGTAAGACTAGCGGGAGGCCAGATACGCAGTATTTT	CASSKTSGRPDTQYF
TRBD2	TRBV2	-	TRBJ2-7	TGTGCCAGCAGTGATAAGGGTGCGGGAGGGGGAACTTACGAGCAGTACTTC	CASSDKGAGGGTYEQYF
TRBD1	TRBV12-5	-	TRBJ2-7	TGTGCTAGTGGTTTGACAACGGACAGGGGGTCCGAGCAGTACTTC	CASGLTTDRGSEQYF
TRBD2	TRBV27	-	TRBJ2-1	TGTGCCAGCAGTTTATCGCGTCCGGGACTAGCGGGGCCATACAATGAGCAGTTCTTC	CASSLSRPGLAGPYNEQFF
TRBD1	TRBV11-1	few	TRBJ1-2	TGTGCCAGCAGCTTAGACAGGGGCCGCGGTGGCTACACCTTC	CASSLDRGRGGYTF
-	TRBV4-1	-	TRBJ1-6	TGCGCCAGCAGCCAAGATAGATCAACAGCAGATAATTCACCCCTCCACTTT	CASSQDRSTADNSPLHF
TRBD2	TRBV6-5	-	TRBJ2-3	TGTGCCAGCAGTTACTCGCTAGCGGGAGGGGTAGATACGCAGTATTTT	CASSYSLAGGVDTQYF